The rows below give T cell receptor beta chains drawn from one sample of a study of PD-L1 blockade in urothelial cancer. Only in-frame clones appear in the TCRdb table, and some are missing; sequencing was by immunoSEQ multiplex PCR. The sample lists about 80,000 clones, 75% to 90% occurring once. Material: PBMCs, obtained around atezolizumab (anti-PD-L1) treatment. These receptors all come from a woman between 65 and 79 years old with urothelial cancer. Both conserved end residues are trimmed from each CDR3. The D gene is left open where the match is weak.

D: TRBD1
V: TRBV9
J: TRBJ1-5
CDR3: ASSGTGGSQPQH

D: -
V: TRBV6-6
J: TRBJ1-1
CDR3: ASSPTGNTEAF

D: -
V: TRBV19
J: TRBJ2-1
CDR3: ASSFGEVYNEQF

D: -
V: TRBV28
J: TRBJ2-6
CDR3: ASSPSAGMITGANVLT

D: TRBD1
V: TRBV9
J: TRBJ1-1
CDR3: ASSPSGGRNTEAF

D: TRBD2
V: TRBV28
J: TRBJ2-3
CDR3: ASRQISGADTQY

D: -
V: TRBV2
J: TRBJ2-7
CDR3: ASSGDTVYEQY

D: TRBD1
V: TRBV28
J: TRBJ2-5
CDR3: ASSPAGQGEETQY

D: TRBD1
V: TRBV11-2
J: TRBJ2-2
CDR3: ASSSRQGGGELF

D: -
V: TRBV5-4
J: TRBJ2-1
CDR3: ASSLSSGNEQF

D: -
V: TRBV6-5
J: TRBJ1-4
CDR3: ASSRGGQGEKLF

D: -
V: TRBV5-1
J: TRBJ2-3
CDR3: ASSLALYTDTQY

D: -
V: TRBV30
J: TRBJ2-3
CDR3: AWSNLNTQY

D: -
V: TRBV7-9
J: TRBJ2-3
CDR3: ASSPLTSTDTQY

D: -
V: TRBV4-2
J: TRBJ1-1
CDR3: ASSPTGLEAF

D: -
V: TRBV30
J: TRBJ1-1
CDR3: AWSGGVGEAF

D: TRBD1
V: TRBV7-9
J: TRBJ2-1
CDR3: ASSYPMTGETYNEQF

D: TRBD2
V: TRBV19
J: TRBJ2-1
CDR3: ASSRLAGAPNEQF

D: TRBD1
V: TRBV18
J: TRBJ1-1
CDR3: ASSPPGQGTTEAF

D: TRBD1
V: TRBV29-1
J: TRBJ1-1
CDR3: SVEIPGQVAF